One sample yielded the 29 T cell receptor beta chains listed below, sequenced in a study of blood T cell repertoires in COVID-19. Repertoires were generated with immunoSEQ multiplex PCR, while TCRdb's copy carries only in-frame clones and drops some. Seen here are fewer than 25,000 clones, around 90% observed once, and the top ten hold under 6.5%. Sequencing input: peripheral blood. Receptors originate from a woman aged 80 or over with active COVID-19.

The rearrangement links TRBV9 to TRBJ2-7; D is possibly TRBD1 (6 bases). V was clipped by 3 bases and J by 3 bases, with 16 bases between them. The CDR3 is 15 residues long. Germline CDR1 reads SGDLS; CDR2 reads YYNGEE. The CDR3 reads CASSAVGGPGYEQYF. CDR3 DNA: TGTGCCAGCAGCGCCGTTGGGGGCCCTGGCTACGAGCAGTACTTC.

On this clone: The junction departs from the called germline gene at one end, perhaps through a read error. The CDR3 nucleotides read TGTGCTAGCAGCGCCAACCGCGGGGTCCAAGAGACCCAGTACTTC. This translates into CASSANRGVQETQYF. The rearrangement links TRBV7-7 to TRBJ2-5; TRBD2 is a possible D gene (6 bases). Looked up from germline, CDR1 is SSHAT and CDR2 is FNYEAQ (reference sequence). CDR3 size: 15 residues.

This sequence joins TRBV5-4 and TRBJ1-2; a possible D gene is TRBD1 (5 bases). Trimming shortened V by 5 bases and J by 6 bases, and 23 bases separated the two germline ends. The CDR3 has 16 amino acids. Per germline, CDR1 SGHNT and CDR2 YYREEE (reference sequence). CDR3 bases: TGTGCCAGCAGACCGGATAGGGGAGGGGTAGTTAATGGCTACACCTTC. Translation: CASRPDRGGVVNGYTF. The full variable domain, its missing parts supplied by reference TRBV5-4 and TRBJ1-2, is ETGVTQSPTHLIKTRGQQVTLRCSSQSGHNTVSWYQQALGQGPQFIFQYYREEENGRGNFPPRFSGLQFPNYSSELNVNALELDDSALYLCASRPDRGGVVNGYTFGSGTRLTVV.

This sequence joins TRBV5-1 and TRBJ2-5, with D tentatively TRBD2 (5 bases). From germline, CDR1 is SGHRS and CDR2 YFSETQ. The CDR3 runs 15 residues. V was clipped by 0 bases and J by 1 base, with 10 bases between them. The CDR3 sequence: CASSLATTTQETQYF. The CDR3, as DNA: TGCGCCAGCAGCTTGGCCACGACTACCCAAGAGACCCAGTACTTC.

This clone was observed a few times. V is TRBV5-1 and J is TRBJ1-1, with 9 nucleotides matching TRBD1. Per germline, CDR1 SGHRS and CDR2 YFSETQ. The CDR3 is made up of 14 amino acids. V shed 3 bases, J shed 1 base, and the junction held 1 base outside the gene matches. CDR3 sequence (DNA): TGCGCCAGCAGCTCGGGACAGGGGAACACTGAAGCTTTCTTT. Its translation: CASSSGQGNTEAFF.

The gene calls are TRBV4-1 and TRBJ2-1, with D possibly being TRBD2 (5 bases). The ends were cut back, 0 bases at V and 2 bases at J, with 11 bases in the middle. The CDR3 covers 16 residues. Germline V lookup: CDR1 MGHRA, CDR2 YSYEKL. The CDR3 spells CASSQDHGLTYNEQFF. The CDR3 DNA reads TGCGCCAGCAGCCAAGATCACGGACTTACCTACAATGAGCAGTTCTTC.

This clone was observed once. The chain couples TRBV4-3 to TRBJ2-1; 12 bases align to TRBD2. J was trimmed by 7 bases and V by 0 bases; bases with no gene match: 4. This CDR3 has 16 amino acids. Germline CDR1 and CDR2: LGHNA and YSLEER. CDR3 nucleotide sequence: TGCGCCAGCAGCCAAGATATCCTAGCGGGGGGGAATGAGCAGTTCTTC. Its translation: CASSQDILAGGNEQFF.

A word on this clone: The junction shows a germline mismatch at one end, possibly a read error. The chain couples TRBV7-7 to TRBJ2-7, with TRBD2 matching 10 bases. Germline V gene data show CDR1 as SSHAT and CDR2 as FNYEAQ (reference sequence). The CDR3 is 15 amino acids. DNA of the CDR3: TGTGCTAGCAGCTTGGGCCCTAGCGGGGGTTACGAGCAGTACTTC. Its protein product is CASSLGPSGGYEQYF.

This chain connects TRBV18 to TRBJ2-7, with D possibly TRBD1 on 5 matching bases. The CDR3 is 18 amino acids. The germline V and J ends were trimmed by 0 bases and 6 bases, with 24 bases remaining between them. In germline, CDR1 is KGHSH, CDR2 LQKENI. This CDR3 reads CASSPPGSRGHPYTEQYF. CDR3 DNA: TGTGCCAGCTCACCACCGGGCTCTCGTGGACACCCGTACACCGAGCAGTACTTC.

The rearrangement joins TRBV4-3 to TRBJ2-3; 10 positions match TRBD2. There are 16 residues in the CDR3. Trimming removed 0 bases from V and 6 bases from J; junction bases left unmatched: 6. The germline CDR1 and CDR2 sequences are LGHNA and YSLEER. This chain's CDR3 is CASSQDQPSGGDTQYF. The CDR3, as DNA: TGCGCCAGCAGCCAAGATCAGCCTAGCGGGGGTGATACGCAGTATTTT.

This chain joins TRBV11-2 and TRBJ2-7; 10 bases are a match to TRBD2. The CDR3 is made up of 18 amino acids. J lost 9 bases, V lost 3 bases, and 20 bases had no gene match. Germline V gene lookup returns CDR1 SGHAT and CDR2 FQNNGV. In nucleotides, the CDR3 is TGTGCCAGCAGCTTTGCGGTTGTGTCGCTAGCGGGGGACCGAGGGCAGTACTTC. Its protein product is CASSFAVVSLAGDRGQYF.

This clone is categorized as large. The chain uses TRBV4-3 and TRBJ2-7, with D possibly matching TRBD1 (5 bases). Trimming shortened V by 0 bases and J by 0 bases, and 15 bases separated the two germline ends. The germline V gene encodes CDR1 LGHNA and CDR2 YSLEER. The CDR3 length is 17 residues. The CDR3 DNA reads TGCGCCAGCAGCCAAGAGGAGTCAGGGTCAGGCTCCTACGAGCAGTACTTC. Encoded protein: CASSQEESGSGSYEQYF.

The V and J genes are TRBV11-2 and TRBJ1-2; no reliable D call. The CDR3 has 13 residues. The germline V gene has CDR1 SGHAT and CDR2 FQNNGV. Between the trimmed V and J ends, which lost 1 base and 7 bases, there was a span of 10 bases. The CDR3 loop is CASSLGGIRGYTF. CDR3 coding DNA: TGTGCCAGCAGCTTAGGAGGAATTCGTGGCTACACCTTC.

The rearrangement joins TRBV28 to TRBJ2-1, with 8 bases lining up with TRBD2. This CDR3 has 13 amino acids. The J segment lost 5 bases and the V segment lost 8 bases, leaving 5 bases of the junction unmatched. Germline values: CDR1 MDHEN, CDR2 SYDVKM. The CDR3 loop is CASASGPNNEQFF. As DNA, the CDR3 is TGTGCCAGCGCTAGCGGGCCTAACAATGAGCAGTTCTTC.

The chain uses TRBV4-2 and TRBJ2-1, with 11 bases fitting TRBD2. CDR1 and CDR2 from the germline V gene are LGHNA and YNFKEQ. J was trimmed by 6 bases and V by 5 bases; bases with no gene match: 12. This CDR3 contains 17 residues. CDR3 protein: CASSDALDSGGANEQFF. For the CDR3, the DNA is TGTGCCAGCAGCGACGCCTTGGATAGCGGGGGGGCCAATGAGCAGTTCTTC.

The J gene is TRBJ2-3, the V gene TRBV18, with D maybe TRBD2 (5 bases). Germline CDR1 is KGHSH and CDR2 is LQKENI. CDR3 length equals 14 residues. Trimming took 5 bases from V and 1 from J, leaving 10 bases between them. In nucleotides, the CDR3 is TGTGCCAGCTCAGTGGGAGCGGGCACAGATACGCAGTATTTT. It specifies CASSVGAGTDTQYF.

This rearrangement joins TRBV6-2 or TRBV6-3 to TRBJ2-1, with D perhaps matching TRBD1 (6 bases). This CDR3 has 15 residues. V was clipped by 4 bases and J by 7 bases, with 17 bases between them. Germline CDR1 and CDR2: MNHEY and SVGEGT. The chain's CDR3 is CASSSPGRGGNEQFF. CDR3 nucleotide sequence: TGTGCCAGCAGTTCCCCCGGCAGGGGTGGAAATGAGCAGTTCTTC.

The chain couples TRBV7-9 to TRBJ1-2, with 7 nucleotides matching TRBD1. V gave up 4 bases and J gave up 4 bases; unmatched junction bases: 12. Looked up from germline, CDR1 is SEHNR and CDR2 is FQNEAQ (reference sequence). The CDR3 is 16 residues long. The CDR3 DNA is TGTGCCAGCAGCTCGGTCAACAGGGGTGGATTCTATGGCTACACCTTC. Protein: CASSSVNRGGFYGYTF.

The gene calls are TRBV5-6 and TRBJ1-5; TRBD1 matches 8 bases. The CDR3 is made up of 16 amino acids. The J segment lost 4 bases and the V segment lost 5 bases, leaving 11 bases of the junction unmatched. Per germline, CDR1 SGHDT and CDR2 YYEEEE. The CDR3 sequence: CASSYRGDIGNQPQHF. As DNA, the CDR3 is TGTGCCAGCAGTTACAGGGGGGATATCGGGAATCAGCCCCAGCATTTT.

This clone has a single count. The J gene is TRBJ1-2, the V gene TRBV6-5; perhaps TRBD1 as D (6 bases). Germline assignment: CDR1 MNHEY and CDR2 SVGAGI. This CDR3 comprises 14 residues. Trimming stripped 2 bases from V and 8 bases from J, with 15 bases between. CDR3: CASSYRAGGGGYTF. CDR3 nucleotide sequence: TGTGCCAGCAGTTACCGGGCTGGGGGGGGCGGCTACACCTTC.

This sequence joins TRBV4-1 and TRBJ1-5; weak D call: TRBD1 (6 bases). CDR1 is MGHRA and CDR2 is YSYEKL in the germline V gene. The CDR3 totals 17 residues. Trimming took off 0 bases at V and 1 base at J, with 13 bases between the two ends. The CDR3 sequence is CASSQDLVGASNQPQHF. In DNA form, the CDR3 reads TGCGCCAGCAGCCAAGATCTAGTGGGGGCAAGCAATCAGCCCCAGCATTTT.

The chain combines TRBV15 with TRBJ1-1, with 8 nucleotides matching TRBD1. With V trimmed by 8 bases and J by 1 base, 15 bases remained unmatched. This CDR3 region has 17 residues. Per germline, CDR1 LNHNV and CDR2 YYDKDF (reference sequence). Here the CDR3 reads CATRSLAGTGSNTEAFF. The CDR3 nucleotides are TGTGCCACCCGAAGTCTGGCGGGGACAGGTTCGAACACTGAAGCTTTCTTT.

The chain is built from TRBV19 and TRBJ2-3; 15 nucleotides align to TRBD2. This CDR3 comprises 16 residues. The J segment lost 6 bases and the V segment lost 4 bases, leaving 5 bases of the junction unmatched. Germline values: CDR1 LNHDA, CDR2 SQIVND (reference sequence). As DNA, the CDR3 is TGTGCCAGTAGTACCGGACTAGCGGGGGGGCTTGATACGCAGTATTTT. Its translation is CASSTGLAGGLDTQYF. The whole variable domain, filled in from reference TRBV19 and TRBJ2-3, reads DGGITQSPKYLFRKEGQNVTLSCEQNLNHDAMYWYRQDPGQGLRLIYYSQIVNDFQKGDIAEGYSVSREKKESFPLTVTSAQKNPTAFYLCASSTGLAGGLDTQYFGPGTRLTVL.

The CDR3 DNA is TGCGCCAGCAGCTTGGAGCGTGAGCAGTTCTTC. It encodes CASSLEREQFF. The chain joins TRBV5-1 to TRBJ2-1; D unresolved. Trimming removed 0 bases at V and 9 bases at J, with 4 bases between. From germline, CDR1 is SGHRS and CDR2 YFSETQ. This CDR3 region has 11 residues.

The chain links TRBV18 to TRBJ1-2; unclear D gene. The CDR3 covers 11 residues. V dropped 2 bases and J dropped 8 bases, with 6 bases sitting between them. Germline CDR1 is KGHSH and CDR2 is LQKENI. CDR3 DNA sequence: TGTGCCAGCTCACCAACCGAGGGCTACACCTTC. It specifies CASSPTEGYTF.

In this sample, this clone turned up a few times. The chain recombines TRBV3-1 (or the pseudogene TRBV3-2) with TRBJ2-3; 9 bases match TRBD2. Germline CDR1 LGHDT, CDR2 YNNKEL (reference sequence). There are 18 residues in the CDR3. Trimming cost V 0 bases and J 2 bases; bases outside gene matches: 9. CDR3 nucleotides: TGTGCCAGCAGCCAAGATTGGGCTAGCGGGACCCCCACAGATACGCAGTATTTT. Its protein is CASSQDWASGTPTDTQYF.

The J gene is TRBJ2-7, the V gene TRBV29-1; D perhaps matches TRBD2 (6 bases). The germline V and J ends were trimmed by 6 bases and 5 bases, with 14 bases remaining between them. The CDR3 loop spans 12 amino acids. CDR1 is SQVTM and CDR2 is ANQGSEA in the germline V gene. CDR3 nucleotides: TGCAGCGTGGAGACTAGTGTCAACGAGCAGTACTTC. Protein sequence: CSVETSVNEQYF.

The V and J genes are TRBV7-2 and TRBJ2-5; TRBD2 agrees at 7 bases. After removal of 1 base from V and 3 bases from J, the junction contained 5 bases not matched to a gene. This CDR3 region has 15 residues. Germline V gene sequence: CDR1 SGHTA, CDR2 FQGNSA. The DNA of the CDR3 is TGTGCCAGCAGCTTAGATAGAAGCGGGGAAGAGACCCAGTACTTC. It encodes CASSLDRSGEETQYF.

DNA for the CDR3: TGTGCCAGCAGCTTGGCCTTGGGCAGTACCGCCGGCGAGCAGTACTTC. It yields the protein CASSLALGSTAGEQYF. V gene TRBV5-6 combines with J gene TRBJ2-7; no definite D call. V was pared by 0 bases and J by 6 bases, with 19 bases between. The CDR3 extends over 16 amino acids. Germline V gene lookup returns CDR1 SGHDT and CDR2 YYEEEE.